The clone carrying this T cell receptor (beta chain) was seen many times. Its antigen is unknown. This CDR3 contains 15 residues. V was clipped by 5 bases and J by 4 bases, with 18 bases between them. Germline V lookup: CDR1 SGHAT, CDR2 FQNNGV. This sample was taken from a study of CD8 T cells in ankylosing spondylitis. Study results and limitations: The study looked at matched synovial fluid samples from ankylosing spondylitis patients. Disease-linked clones were reported to be significantly enriched there. A CD8+ phenotype characterized the disease-linked clones, which were relatively rare in peripheral blood. Ankylosing spondylitis blood appeared to carry a characteristic TCR beta motif of seven to nine highly homologous variants.

With molecular barcodes, quantitative 5'-RACE was used to make the TCR beta libraries. TCRdb re-called the 5' RACE reads through MiXCR, storing one row per CDR3 protein. The table has around 22,000 distinct CDR3 sequences, 10% to 15% seen once. This sequence originates from a male donor with ankylosing spondylitis or in good health (not recorded which). The source material was blood. The chain has TRBV11-2 and TRBJ2-7, with a tentative D call TRBD2 (6 bases). The CDR3 DNA sequence: TGTGCCAGCAGCAATAGCGGATCCATCGGGTACGAGCAGTACTTC. As protein: CASSNSGSIGYEQYF. Complete variable domain (other parts from reference TRBV11-2 and TRBJ2-7): EAGVAQSPRYKIIEKRQSVAFWCNPISGHATLYWYQQILGQGPKLLIQFQNNGVVDDSQLPKDRFSAERLKGVDSTLKIQPAKLEDSAVYLCASSNSGSIGYEQYFGPGTRLTVT.